These 22 T cell receptor beta chains share one sample of origin, sequenced in a study of blood T cells in healthy people across ages. Next came a second PCR, run for about 7 to 12 cycles, which used a sample-barcoded 5' primer along with a J-beta primer mix. TCRdb itself ran the 5' RACE reads through MiXCR, one entry per CDR3 protein. The sample carries about 640,000 distinct CDR3 sequences, 58% recorded once. Sequenced: blood. The receptors were gathered from a man in his fifties or sixties in good health.

The J gene is TRBJ1-1, the V gene TRBV20-1; 9 bases agree with TRBD1. V shed 1 base, J shed 6 bases, and the junction held 9 bases outside the gene matches. This CDR3 region has 15 residues. Germline V gene sequence: CDR1 DFQATT, CDR2 SNEGSKA (reference sequence). The CDR3 bases are TGCAGTGCTAGAGGAGGGACAGGGAGTCTCGCTGAAGCTTTCTTT. This gives the protein CSARGGTGSLAEAFF.

The table lists this clonotype with a count of one. V is TRBV24-1 and J is TRBJ1-2, with D possibly matching TRBD1 (5 bases). CDR1 KGHDR and CDR2 SFDVKD come from the germline V gene. V shed 9 bases and J shed 3 bases, with 16 bases lying between them. The CDR3 loop spans 14 amino acids. CDR3 nucleotide sequence: TGTGCCACCCAGGGCCCGGGCCTTGACTATGGCTACACCTTC. Translated: CATQGPGLDYGYTF.

This chain connects TRBV20-1 to TRBJ1-2; no firm D call. Trimming pared 3 bases from V and 4 bases from J, leaving 12 bases between. Germline CDR1 and CDR2: DFQATT and SNEGSKA (reference sequence). This CDR3 spans 13 amino acids. CDR3 loop: CSASEPESYGYTF. DNA of the CDR3: TGCAGTGCTAGCGAGCCAGAGAGCTATGGCTACACCTTC.

The chain recombines TRBV10-3 with TRBJ2-7; 8 bases agree with TRBD1. Germline V gene data show CDR1 as ENHRY and CDR2 as SYGVKD. After removal of 10 bases from V and 7 bases from J, the junction contained 6 bases not matched to a gene. The CDR3 loop spans 11 amino acids. CDR3 nucleotide sequence: TGTGCCACTCAGGGGGCGGAAGAGCAGTACTTC. It codes for CATQGAEEQYF.

This clonotype was observed a few times. V is TRBV29-1 and J is TRBJ2-5; 11 bases fit TRBD2. Losses at the gene ends were 7 bases for V and 5 bases for J; bases not matched to a gene: 12. The CDR3 covers 15 residues. Germline values: CDR1 SQVTM, CDR2 ANQGSEA. Here the CDR3 reads CSATPASGGRETQYF. The CDR3 DNA reads as TGCAGCGCTACCCCCGCTAGCGGGGGGAGGGAGACCCAGTACTTC.

The V call is TRBV3-1, the J call TRBJ1-2; perhaps TRBD1 as D (6 bases). Trimming cost V 4 bases and J 4 bases, with 16 bases left between them. The V gene's germline CDR1 is LGHDT and CDR2 YNNKEL (reference sequence). The CDR3 covers 15 residues. The CDR3 here is CASSPTDSALYGYTF. CDR3 bases: TGTGCCAGCAGCCCAACGGACAGTGCCCTCTATGGCTACACCTTC.

The CDR3 DNA sequence: TGTGCTAGTGGTTTGGGTTCCCAAAGGTACACCGGGGAGCTGTTTTTT. This encodes CASGLGSQRYTGELFF. The chain couples TRBV12-5 to TRBJ2-2; D remains unclear. The germline V gene has CDR1 LGHNT and CDR2 FRNRAP. This CDR3 comprises 16 residues. Trimming took off 1 base at V and 3 bases at J, with 12 bases between the two ends.

CDR3: CASSEAGTENTEAFF. CDR3 DNA sequence: TGTGCCAGCAGTGAAGCCGGGACAGAGAACACTGAAGCTTTCTTT. This chain uses TRBV6-1 with TRBJ1-1; TRBD1 matches at 7 bases. Germline V CDR1 and CDR2: MNHNS, SASEGT. CDR3 length: 15 amino acids. J gave up 1 base and V 0 bases, and 2 bases lay outside the gene matches.

The chain recombines TRBV5-1 with TRBJ2-3; TRBD1 aligns across 8 bases. There are 14 residues in the CDR3. The V gene's germline CDR1 is SGHRS and CDR2 YFSETQ. V shed 7 bases, J shed 2 bases, and the junction held 6 bases outside the gene matches. The CDR3 region is CASGQGRDTDTQYF. For the CDR3, the DNA is TGCGCCAGCGGACAGGGAAGAGACACAGATACGCAGTATTTT.

The chain carries TRBV12-3 or TRBV12-4 and TRBJ2-5; D is undetermined. V lost 9 bases and J 3 bases, leaving 20 bases between the germline ends. This CDR3 has 15 residues. DNA for the CDR3: TGTGCCAGGAGAAAGGAATACCCTACTAAAGAGACCCAGTACTTC. Translation gives CARRKEYPTKETQYF.

The chain carries TRBV3-1 and TRBJ1-6; D not resolved. Germline-derived CDR1 and CDR2 are LGHDT and YNNKEL (reference sequence). CDR3 length: 13 amino acids. With 1 base removed from V and 9 bases from J, the gap between germline ends came to 7 bases. The CDR3 DNA follows: TGTGCCAGCAGCCAAGGGGCTTTTTCACCCCTCCACTTT. Encoded protein: CASSQGAFSPLHF.

This clonotype came up many times. The gene calls are TRBV6-5 and TRBJ1-1, with D possibly TRBD1 on 5 matching bases. The CDR3 contains 16 residues. Germline V gives CDR1 MNHEY, CDR2 SVGAGI. Trimming shortened V by 4 bases and J by 4 bases, and 19 bases separated the two germline ends. CDR3 sequence reads: CASSSPHRRGGTEAFF. Written as DNA, the CDR3 is TGTGCCAGCAGTTCTCCCCACAGGCGGGGGGGCACTGAAGCTTTCTTT.

The J gene is TRBJ2-3, the V gene TRBV21-1; the DNA was not compared with TRBD2, the D call given in the table. TRBV21-1 is flagged as a pseudogene. The CDR3 is made up of 16 amino acids. The CDR3 DNA follows: TGTGCCAGCAGCAAAGAGAGGTGGCCCAGCGCAGATACGCAGTATTTT. The encoded protein is CASSKERWPSADTQYF.

V is TRBV29-1 and J is TRBJ2-5; TRBD2 matches at 7 bases. Germline values: CDR1 SQVTM, CDR2 ANQGSEA. This CDR3 contains 11 residues. The V segment lost 0 bases and the J segment 9 bases; nucleotides outside the gene matches: 1. CDR3 loop: CSVEEGGAQYF. CDR3 sequence (DNA): TGCAGCGTTGAAGAGGGGGGGGCCCAGTACTTC.

The rearrangement links TRBV20-1 to TRBJ2-7, with 8 bases lining up with TRBD2. The trim removed 5 bases at V and 2 bases at J, leaving 8 bases unmatched. This CDR3 contains 14 residues. Germline-derived CDR1 and CDR2 are DFQATT and SNEGSKA (reference sequence). The CDR3 DNA follows: TGCAGTGCTCTTACCGGAGCGGGGGCCTACGAGCAGTACTTC. Protein product: CSALTGAGAYEQYF.

The chain recombines TRBV2 with TRBJ2-5; D possibly corresponds to TRBD2 (5 bases). This CDR3 is built from 13 residues. With 8 bases removed from V and 5 bases from J, the gap between germline ends came to 15 bases. Germline CDR1 SNHLY, CDR2 FYNNEI. In nucleotides, the CDR3 is TGTGCCAGCGGTAGCGACCATTGGGAGACCCAGTACTTC. Encoded protein: CASGSDHWETQYF.

This chain connects TRBV6-5 to TRBJ2-7; possibly TRBD2 for D (5 bases). V gave up 5 bases and J gave up 12 bases, with 23 bases separating them. CDR3 length: 14 residues. In germline, CDR1 is MNHEY, CDR2 SVGAGI. The CDR3 DNA reads TGTGCCAGCAGTACGACGGGGAACCCTCGGAGCCCGTACTTC. This gives the protein CASSTTGNPRSPYF.

At least ten counts were recorded for this clonotype. The V and J genes are TRBV10-3 and TRBJ2-7; maybe TRBD1 (5 bases). The CDR3 has 13 residues. The germline gives CDR1 ENHRY, CDR2 SYGVKD. Trimming took off 4 bases at V and 4 bases at J, with 11 bases between the two ends. The CDR3 protein is CAISGGKGYEQYF. The CDR3 DNA reads as TGTGCCATCAGTGGGGGCAAGGGGTACGAGCAGTACTTC.

The rearrangement uses TRBV20-1 and TRBJ2-4, with 10 bases fitting TRBD1. The germline gives CDR1 DFQATT, CDR2 SNEGSKA (reference sequence). This CDR3 comprises 15 residues. Unmatched junction bases numbered 4, after V lost 4 bases and J lost 1 base. Written as DNA, the CDR3 is TGCAGTGCTACCCCGGGACAGGGGGCCAAAAACATTCAGTACTTC. This sequence encodes CSATPGQGAKNIQYF.

This clonotype has ten or more counts. The chain combines TRBV29-1 with TRBJ2-7; 10 nucleotides match TRBD1. V was pared by 7 bases and J by 5 bases, with 11 bases of the junction left unmatched. Germline assignment: CDR1 SQVTM and CDR2 ANQGSEA. This CDR3 comprises 14 residues. For the CDR3, the DNA is TGCAGCGCAACATCCCGGGACAGGGGAAACGAGCAGTACTTC. Residues: CSATSRDRGNEQYF.

This clonotype came up a few times. The chain recombines TRBV6-4 with TRBJ2-1; 12 nucleotides line up with TRBD2. With V trimmed by 6 bases and J by 8 bases, 11 bases remained unmatched. This CDR3 comprises 16 residues. In germline, CDR1 is MRHNA, CDR2 SNTAGT. Here the CDR3 reads CASSLASGGVLDEQFF. CDR3 nucleotide sequence: TGTGCCAGCAGCTTGGCTAGCGGGGGGGTTCTCGATGAGCAGTTCTTC.

This clonotype was seen at least ten times. The genes are TRBV5-1 and TRBJ1-2, with 9 bases aligning to TRBD1. Trimming took 4 bases from V and 7 from J; bases not matched to a gene: 5. There are 13 residues in the CDR3. CDR1 is SGHRS and CDR2 is YFSETQ in the germline V gene. CDR3 protein: CASSPDRGTGYTF. The CDR3 coding sequence is TGCGCCAGCAGCCCCGACAGGGGGACTGGCTACACCTTC.